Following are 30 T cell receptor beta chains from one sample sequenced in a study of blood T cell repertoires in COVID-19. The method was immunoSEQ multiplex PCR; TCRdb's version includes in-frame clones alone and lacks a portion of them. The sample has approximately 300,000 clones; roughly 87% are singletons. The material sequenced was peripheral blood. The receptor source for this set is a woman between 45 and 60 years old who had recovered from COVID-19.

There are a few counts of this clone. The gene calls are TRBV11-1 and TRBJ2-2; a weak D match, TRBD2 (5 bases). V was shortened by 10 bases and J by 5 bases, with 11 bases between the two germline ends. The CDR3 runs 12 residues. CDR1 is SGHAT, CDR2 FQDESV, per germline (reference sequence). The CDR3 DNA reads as TGTGCCACCCGGACTTTTACCGGGGAGCTGTTTTTT. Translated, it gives CATRTFTGELFF.

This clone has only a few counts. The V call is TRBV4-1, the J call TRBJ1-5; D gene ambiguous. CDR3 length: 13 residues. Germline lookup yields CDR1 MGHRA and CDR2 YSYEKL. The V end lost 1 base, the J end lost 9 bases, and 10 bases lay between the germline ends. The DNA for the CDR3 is TGCGCCAGCAGCCAAGTCCTTACGGGGCCCCAGCATTTT. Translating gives CASSQVLTGPQHF.

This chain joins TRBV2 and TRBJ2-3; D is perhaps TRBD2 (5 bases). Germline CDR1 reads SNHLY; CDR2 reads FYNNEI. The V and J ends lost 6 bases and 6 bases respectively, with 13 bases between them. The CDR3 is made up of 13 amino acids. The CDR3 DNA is TGTGCCAGCAGCGGGCTAGCAGCGGATACGCAGTATTTT. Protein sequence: CASSGLAADTQYF.

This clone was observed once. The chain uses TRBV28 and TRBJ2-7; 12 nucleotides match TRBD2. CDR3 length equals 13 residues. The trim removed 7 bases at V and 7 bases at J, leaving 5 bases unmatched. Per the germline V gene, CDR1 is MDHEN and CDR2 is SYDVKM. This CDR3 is CASTTSGRGEQYF. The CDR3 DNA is TGTGCCAGCACGACTAGCGGGAGAGGGGAGCAGTACTTC.

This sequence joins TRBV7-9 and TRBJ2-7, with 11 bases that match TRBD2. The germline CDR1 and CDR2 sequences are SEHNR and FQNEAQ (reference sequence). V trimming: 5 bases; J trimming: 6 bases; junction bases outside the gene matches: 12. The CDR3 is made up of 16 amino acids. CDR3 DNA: TGTGCCAGCAGCGCCGCCTTTAGCGGGAGGGCGGGCGAGCAGTACTTC. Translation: CASSAAFSGRAGEQYF.

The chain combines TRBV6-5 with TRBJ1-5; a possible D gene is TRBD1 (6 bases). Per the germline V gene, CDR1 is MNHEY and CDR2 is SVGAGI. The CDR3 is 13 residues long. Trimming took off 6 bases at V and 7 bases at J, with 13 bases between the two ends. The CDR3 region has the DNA TGTGCCAGCAGCACGGGACACCCCCAGCCCCAGCATTTT. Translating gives CASSTGHPQPQHF.

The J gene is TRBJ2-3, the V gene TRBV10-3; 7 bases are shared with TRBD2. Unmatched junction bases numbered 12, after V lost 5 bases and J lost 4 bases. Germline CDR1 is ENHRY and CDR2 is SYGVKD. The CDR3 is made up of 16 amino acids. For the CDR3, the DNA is TGTGCCATCAGTAGGCCTAGCGGAGGGGCCCCAGATACGCAGTATTTT. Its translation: CAISRPSGGAPDTQYF.

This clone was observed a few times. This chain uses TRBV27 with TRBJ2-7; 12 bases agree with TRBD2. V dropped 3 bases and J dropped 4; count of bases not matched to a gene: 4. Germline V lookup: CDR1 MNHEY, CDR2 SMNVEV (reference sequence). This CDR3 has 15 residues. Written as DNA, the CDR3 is TGTGCCAGCAGTTTTCTAGGGACTAGCGGGTACGAGCAGTACTTC. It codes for CASSFLGTSGYEQYF.

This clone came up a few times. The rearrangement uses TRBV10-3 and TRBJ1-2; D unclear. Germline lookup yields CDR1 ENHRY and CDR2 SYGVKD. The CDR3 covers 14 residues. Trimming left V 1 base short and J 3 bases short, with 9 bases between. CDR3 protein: CAISELSGDYGYTF. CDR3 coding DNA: TGTGCCATCAGTGAGTTGAGCGGGGACTATGGCTACACCTTC.

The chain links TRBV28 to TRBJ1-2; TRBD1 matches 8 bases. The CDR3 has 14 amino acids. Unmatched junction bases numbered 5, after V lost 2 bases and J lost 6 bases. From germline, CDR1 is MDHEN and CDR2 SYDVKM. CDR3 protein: CASSLGRGLHGYTF. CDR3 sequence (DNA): TGTGCCAGCAGTTTAGGCAGGGGGCTCCATGGCTACACCTTC.

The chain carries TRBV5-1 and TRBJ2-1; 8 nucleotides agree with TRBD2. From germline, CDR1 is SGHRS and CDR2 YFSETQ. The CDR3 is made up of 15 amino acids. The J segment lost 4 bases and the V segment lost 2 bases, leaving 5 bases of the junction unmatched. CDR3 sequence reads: CASSLVAGGYNEQFF. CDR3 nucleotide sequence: TGCGCCAGCAGCTTAGTTGCGGGGGGTTACAATGAGCAGTTCTTC. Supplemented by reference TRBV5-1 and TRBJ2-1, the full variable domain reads KAGVTQTPRYLIKTRGQQVTLSCSPISGHRSVSWYQQTPGQGLQFLFEYFSETQRNKGNFPGRFSGRQFSNSRSEMNVSTLELGDSALYLCASSLVAGGYNEQFFGPGTRLTVL.

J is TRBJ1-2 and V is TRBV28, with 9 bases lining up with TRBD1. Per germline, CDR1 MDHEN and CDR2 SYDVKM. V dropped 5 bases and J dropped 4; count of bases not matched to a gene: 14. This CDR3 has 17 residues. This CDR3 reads CASSKDRGRVSLYGYTF. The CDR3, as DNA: TGTGCCAGCAGTAAGGACAGGGGCCGCGTTTCTCTCTATGGCTACACCTTC.

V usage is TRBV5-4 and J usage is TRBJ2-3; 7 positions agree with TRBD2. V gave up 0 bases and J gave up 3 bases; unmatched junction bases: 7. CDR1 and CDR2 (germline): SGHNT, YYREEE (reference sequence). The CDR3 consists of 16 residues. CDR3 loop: CASSLGGGGITDTQYF. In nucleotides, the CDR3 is TGTGCCAGCAGCTTGGGTGGGGGGGGAATAACAGATACGCAGTATTTT. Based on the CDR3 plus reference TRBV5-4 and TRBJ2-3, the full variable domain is ETGVTQSPTHLIKTRGQQVTLRCSSQSGHNTVSWYQQALGQGPQFIFQYYREEENGRGNFPPRFSGLQFPNYSSELNVNALELDDSALYLCASSLGGGGITDTQYFGPGTRLTVL.

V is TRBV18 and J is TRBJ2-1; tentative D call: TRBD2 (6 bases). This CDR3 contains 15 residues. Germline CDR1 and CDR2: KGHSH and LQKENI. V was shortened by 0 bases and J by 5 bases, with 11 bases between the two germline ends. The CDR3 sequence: CASSPPGGLHNEQFF. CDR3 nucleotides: TGTGCCAGCTCACCACCGGGGGGACTTCACAATGAGCAGTTCTTC.

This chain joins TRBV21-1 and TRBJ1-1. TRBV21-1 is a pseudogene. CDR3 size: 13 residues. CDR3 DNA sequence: TGTGCCAGCACCAAATACGGGAACACTGAAGCTTTCTTT. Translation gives CASTKYGNTEAFF.

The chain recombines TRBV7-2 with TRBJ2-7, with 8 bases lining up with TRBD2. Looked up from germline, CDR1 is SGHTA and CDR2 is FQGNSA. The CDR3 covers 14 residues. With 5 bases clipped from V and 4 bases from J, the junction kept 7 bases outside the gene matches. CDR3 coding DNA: TGTGCCAGCAGCGTGAGCGGGAGTCAGTACGAGCAGTACTTC. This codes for CASSVSGSQYEQYF.

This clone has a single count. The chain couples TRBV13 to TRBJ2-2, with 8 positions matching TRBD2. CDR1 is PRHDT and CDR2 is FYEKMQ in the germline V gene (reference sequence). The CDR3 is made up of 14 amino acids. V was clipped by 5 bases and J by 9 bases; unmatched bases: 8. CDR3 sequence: CASSAPGGLRELFF. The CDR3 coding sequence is TGTGCCAGCAGCGCACCGGGGGGGCTCCGGGAGCTGTTTTTT.

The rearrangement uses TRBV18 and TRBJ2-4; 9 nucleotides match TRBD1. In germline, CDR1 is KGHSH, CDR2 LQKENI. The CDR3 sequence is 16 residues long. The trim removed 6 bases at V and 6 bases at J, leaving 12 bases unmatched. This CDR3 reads CASSPIRGQGVNIQYF. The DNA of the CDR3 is TGTGCCAGCTCGCCAATCAGGGGACAGGGAGTAAACATTCAGTACTTC.

The CDR3: CASSVVASLSNEQFF. CDR3 nucleotide sequence: TGTGCCAGCAGCGTAGTGGCTAGTCTGTCGAATGAGCAGTTCTTC. The chain employs TRBV9 and TRBJ2-1; D is unclear. Germline loops: CDR1 SGDLS, CDR2 YYNGEE. The CDR3 consists of 15 residues. With 0 bases removed from V and 7 bases from J, the gap between germline ends came to 14 bases.

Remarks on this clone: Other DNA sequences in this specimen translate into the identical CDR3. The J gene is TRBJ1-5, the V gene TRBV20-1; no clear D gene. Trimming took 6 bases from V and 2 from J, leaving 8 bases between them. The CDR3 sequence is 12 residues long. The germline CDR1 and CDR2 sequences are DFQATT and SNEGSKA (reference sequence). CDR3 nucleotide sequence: TGCAGTGCCAGTAGAGGCAATCAGCCCCAGCATTTT. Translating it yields CSASRGNQPQHF.

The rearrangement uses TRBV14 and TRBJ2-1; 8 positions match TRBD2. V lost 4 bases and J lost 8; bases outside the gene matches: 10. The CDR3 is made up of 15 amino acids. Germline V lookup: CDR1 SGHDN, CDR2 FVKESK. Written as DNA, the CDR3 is TGTGCCAGCAGCCCTTATCGGGAGGGCCGCCATGAGCAGTTCTTC. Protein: CASSPYREGRHEQFF. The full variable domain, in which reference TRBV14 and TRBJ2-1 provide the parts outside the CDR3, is EAGVTQFPSHSVIEKGQTVTLRCDPISGHDNLYWYRRVMGKEIKFLLHFVKESKQDESGMPNNRFLAERTGGTYSTLKVQPAELEDSGVYFCASSPYREGRHEQFFGPGTRLTVL.

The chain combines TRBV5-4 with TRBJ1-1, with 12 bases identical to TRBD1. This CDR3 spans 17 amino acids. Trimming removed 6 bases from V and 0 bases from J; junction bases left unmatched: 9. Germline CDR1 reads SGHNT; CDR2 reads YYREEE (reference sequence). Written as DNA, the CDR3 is TGTGCCAGCAACCCCGGCGGGACAGGGGGCATGAACACTGAAGCTTTCTTT. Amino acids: CASNPGGTGGMNTEAFF. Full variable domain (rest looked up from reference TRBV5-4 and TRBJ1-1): ETGVTQSPTHLIKTRGQQVTLRCSSQSGHNTVSWYQQALGQGPQFIFQYYREEENGRGNFPPRFSGLQFPNYSSELNVNALELDDSALYLCASNPGGTGGMNTEAFFGQGTRLTVV.

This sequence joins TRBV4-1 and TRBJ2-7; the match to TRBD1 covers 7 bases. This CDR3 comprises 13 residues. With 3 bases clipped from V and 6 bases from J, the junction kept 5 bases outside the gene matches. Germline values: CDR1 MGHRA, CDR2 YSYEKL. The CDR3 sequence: CASSHPEGAEQYF. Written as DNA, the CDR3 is TGCGCCAGCAGCCATCCTGAGGGGGCCGAGCAGTACTTC.

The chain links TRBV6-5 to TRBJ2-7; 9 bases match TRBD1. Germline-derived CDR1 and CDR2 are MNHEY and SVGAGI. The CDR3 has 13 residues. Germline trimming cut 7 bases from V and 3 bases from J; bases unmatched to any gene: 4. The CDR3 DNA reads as TGTGCCAGCAAGGGACAGGGAGACTACGAGCAGTACTTC. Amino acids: CASKGQGDYEQYF.

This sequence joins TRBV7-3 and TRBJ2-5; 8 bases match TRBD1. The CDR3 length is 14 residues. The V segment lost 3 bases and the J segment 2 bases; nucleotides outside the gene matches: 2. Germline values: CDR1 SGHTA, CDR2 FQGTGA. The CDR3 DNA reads TGTGCCAGCAGCTTTACAGGGGGTCAAGAGACCCAGTACTTC. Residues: CASSFTGGQETQYF.

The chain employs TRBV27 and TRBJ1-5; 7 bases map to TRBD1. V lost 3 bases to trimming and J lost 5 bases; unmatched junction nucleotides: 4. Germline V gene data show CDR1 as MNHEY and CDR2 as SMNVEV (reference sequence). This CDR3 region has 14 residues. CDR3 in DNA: TGTGCCAGCAGTTTCAACGGACAGGATCAGCCCCAGCATTTT. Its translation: CASSFNGQDQPQHF.

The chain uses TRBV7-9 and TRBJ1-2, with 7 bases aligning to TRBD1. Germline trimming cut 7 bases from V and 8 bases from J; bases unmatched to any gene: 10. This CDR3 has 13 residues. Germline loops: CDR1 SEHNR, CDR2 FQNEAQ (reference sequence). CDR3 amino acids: CASILHLGGGYTF. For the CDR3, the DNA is TGTGCCAGCATCCTCCACCTAGGGGGCGGCTACACCTTC.

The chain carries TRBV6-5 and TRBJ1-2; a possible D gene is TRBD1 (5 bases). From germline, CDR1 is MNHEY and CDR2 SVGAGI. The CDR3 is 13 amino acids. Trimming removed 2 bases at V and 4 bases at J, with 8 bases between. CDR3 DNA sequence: TGTGCCAGCAGTTACGACGGGGGCTATGGCTACACCTTC. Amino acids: CASSYDGGYGYTF.

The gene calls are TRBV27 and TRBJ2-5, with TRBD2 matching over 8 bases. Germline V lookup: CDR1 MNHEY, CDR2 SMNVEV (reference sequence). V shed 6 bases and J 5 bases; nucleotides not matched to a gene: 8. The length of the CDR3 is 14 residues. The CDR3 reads CASSRGRPGETQYF. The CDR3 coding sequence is TGTGCCAGCAGCCGCGGGAGGCCGGGGGAGACCCAGTACTTC.

CDR3 DNA: TGTGCCAGCAGCCCCGGGACAGGGCACGAGACCCAGTACTTC. The encoded protein is CASSPGTGHETQYF. This chain joins TRBV25-1 and TRBJ2-5; 9 bases are shared with TRBD1. This CDR3 contains 14 residues. Germline V gives CDR1 MGHDK, CDR2 SYGVNS. Trimming took 6 bases from V and 5 from J; bases not matched to a gene: 7.